This T cell receptor (beta chain) was retrieved from a study of radiotherapy plus CTLA-4 blockade in lung cancer. Whole-study context: Overall, roughly 17% of patients showed an objective response, while 25% to 35% attained disease control. Overall study results and limits: Radiotherapy with ipilimumab was followed by blood expansion of tumor-derived clones. In blood, early T cell clone dynamics reportedly predicted response best, together with interferon-beta.

Of note for this clone: The antigen remains undetermined.

Generated by immunoSEQ multiplex PCR, the TCRdb table keeps only in-frame clones and is missing some. The data contain fewer than 95,000 clones, roughly 85% of them singletons. Patients in the study, people with chemo-refractory metastatic non-small-cell lung cancer, received focal radiation plus ipilimumab CTLA-4 blockade. Germline V lookup: CDR1 LNHDA, CDR2 SQIVND (reference sequence). The CDR3 spans 14 residues. Trimming removed 7 bases at V and 2 bases at J, with 12 bases between. The receptor comes from a human donor with non-small cell lung cancer who had stable disease on radiotherapy plus ipilimumab. V is TRBV19 and J is TRBJ2-1, with D perhaps matching TRBD1 or TRBD2 (5 bases each). The sequencing used peripheral blood, collected from a patient treated with radiotherapy plus ipilimumab. CDR3 amino acids: CASNPGTTYNEQFF. CDR3 in DNA: TGTGCCAGTAACCCTGGGACCACCTACAATGAGCAGTTCTTC.